One sample yielded the 21 T cell receptor beta chains listed below, sequenced in a study of control samples from healthy donors and cancer patients. Clones were sequenced by immunoSEQ multiplex PCR, and TCRdb holds only the in-frame ones, with some missing. This table holds 100,000 to 150,000 clones, roughly 87% found once. The sample comprised blood. The origin of the receptors is a man aged 18 to 30 in good health.

The chain employs TRBV5-4 and TRBJ1-1; D possibly corresponds to TRBD1 (5 bases). Germline loops: CDR1 SGHNT, CDR2 YYREEE (reference sequence). The CDR3 sequence is 13 residues long. The V gene lost 1 base and the J gene lost 6 bases, with 10 bases spanning the gap. CDR3 sequence reads: CASSLKGLPEAFF. In nucleotides, the CDR3 is TGTGCCAGCAGCTTGAAGGGGCTCCCTGAAGCTTTCTTT.

The V gene is TRBV7-2, the J gene TRBJ1-5; perhaps TRBD1 as D (5 bases). The CDR3 is made up of 15 amino acids. Germline CDR1 and CDR2: SGHTA and FQGNSA. V lost 2 bases and J 7 bases, leaving 15 bases between the germline ends. The CDR3 region has the DNA TGTGCCAGCAGCTTAAGGGTGGGGGAGGGACAGCCCCAGCATTTT. Translating it yields CASSLRVGEGQPQHF.

The rearrangement uses TRBV25-1 and TRBJ2-1; D not certain. V was pared by 5 bases and J by 7 bases, with 15 bases between. The length of the CDR3 is 14 residues. Germline V gene sequence: CDR1 MGHDK, CDR2 SYGVNS. CDR3 loop: CASSTPSKLNEQFF. The CDR3, as DNA: TGTGCCAGCAGTACCCCTAGTAAACTAAATGAGCAGTTCTTC.

J is TRBJ2-7 and V is TRBV6-2 or TRBV6-3; TRBD2 matches at 7 bases. Germline CDR1 reads MNHEY; CDR2 reads SVGEGT. This CDR3 spans 18 amino acids. After removal of 5 bases from V and 4 bases from J, the junction contained 20 bases not matched to a gene. CDR3 nucleotides: TGTGCCAGCAGTCCCCGGATTTGGGCGGGAGTGGACGAATACGAGCAGTACTTC. Protein product: CASSPRIWAGVDEYEQYF.

The chain recombines TRBV2 with TRBJ2-4; D remains ambiguous. From germline, CDR1 is SNHLY and CDR2 FYNNEI. The CDR3 has 15 residues. V lost 5 bases to trimming and J lost 3 bases, with 14 bases between them. The CDR3 sequence is CASSTTELLKNIQYF. Here the CDR3 DNA reads TGTGCCAGCAGTACGACTGAACTTCTCAAAAACATTCAGTACTTC.

A few counts support this clone. The rearrangement links TRBV29-1 to TRBJ1-2; TRBD1 agrees at 10 bases. CDR3 size: 12 residues. Germline V gives CDR1 SQVTM, CDR2 ANQGSEA. The V and J ends lost 7 bases and 4 bases, in that order; junction bases with no gene match: 3. CDR3 nucleotide sequence: TGCAGCGCGGACAGGGGGGCCTATGGCTACACCTTC. This translates into CSADRGAYGYTF.

This clone has just one count. This chain joins TRBV27 and TRBJ2-7, with TRBD2 matching over 7 bases. CDR1 is MNHEY and CDR2 is SMNVEV in the germline V gene (reference sequence). This CDR3 comprises 14 residues. Trimming cost V 5 bases and J 2 bases; bases outside gene matches: 6. The CDR3 spells CASSRTRPPYEQYF. CDR3 coding DNA: TGTGCCAGCAGTCGGACTAGACCTCCCTACGAGCAGTACTTC.

The rearrangement joins TRBV7-9 to TRBJ2-7; TRBD1 agrees at 10 bases. Germline lookup yields CDR1 SEHNR and CDR2 FQNEAQ (reference sequence). J gave up 2 bases and V 5 bases, and 3 bases lay outside the gene matches. This CDR3 spans 14 amino acids. CDR3 region: CASSRQGATYEQYF. The CDR3 nucleotides read TGTGCCAGCAGCCGACAGGGGGCTACCTACGAGCAGTACTTC.

With respect to this clone: Other DNA sequences in the sample encode the same CDR3. The chain employs TRBV6-2 or TRBV6-3 and TRBJ1-2, with D hard to call. The CDR3 runs to 11 residues. The germline V gene has CDR1 MNHEY and CDR2 SVGEGT. V lost 3 bases, J lost 8 bases, and 7 bases lay in between. CDR3 sequence: CASSYSSGYTF. Here the CDR3 DNA reads TGTGCCAGCAGTTATTCATCCGGCTACACCTTC.

The chain uses TRBV3-1 (or the pseudogene TRBV3-2) and TRBJ2-7; 7 bases map to TRBD2. CDR3 length: 16 residues. CDR1 LGHDT and CDR2 YNNKEL come from the germline V gene (reference sequence). The V gene end was trimmed by 1 base and the J gene end by 1 base; junction bases not matched to a gene: 7. The CDR3 DNA reads as TGTGCCAGCAGCCAAGTGGGTAGCGGGTCTTCCTACGAGCAGTACTTC. It specifies CASSQVGSGSSYEQYF.

The chain links TRBV9 to TRBJ2-1; 9 nucleotides align to TRBD2. Germline V gives CDR1 SGDLS, CDR2 YYNGEE. The CDR3 covers 14 residues. Unmatched junction bases numbered 4, after V lost 2 bases and J lost 7 bases. The CDR3 protein is CASSVETSGNEQFF. CDR3 nucleotides: TGTGCCAGCAGCGTTGAGACTAGCGGAAATGAGCAGTTCTTC. Full variable domain (rest looked up from reference TRBV9 and TRBJ2-1): DSGVTQTPKHLITATGQRVTLRCSPRSGDLSVYWYQQSLDQGLQFLIQYYNGEERAKGNILERFSAQQFPDLHSELNLSSLELGDSALYFCASSVETSGNEQFFGPGTRLTVL.

This clone was seen a single time. This chain links TRBV6-1 with TRBJ2-1; no clear D. This CDR3 is 13 amino acids long. From germline, CDR1 is MNHNS and CDR2 SASEGT. V lost 7 bases, J lost 7 bases, and 14 bases lay in between. This chain's CDR3 is CASTQRIENEQFF. CDR3 in DNA: TGTGCCAGCACTCAGAGGATTGAGAATGAGCAGTTCTTC.

The chain joins TRBV11-2 to TRBJ2-1; 9 bases align to TRBD2. CDR1 SGHAT and CDR2 FQNNGV come from the germline V gene. Trimming cost V 1 base and J 6 bases; bases outside gene matches: 4. The CDR3 runs 15 residues. CDR3 region: CASSLGLAGTNEQFF. The DNA of the CDR3 is TGTGCCAGCAGCTTAGGGCTAGCGGGAACCAATGAGCAGTTCTTC.

The V call is TRBV10-1, the J call TRBJ1-6; D remains unclear. Trimming took off 3 bases at V and 7 bases at J, with 10 bases between the two ends. Germline V CDR1 and CDR2: WNHNN, SYGVQD (reference sequence). This CDR3 spans 14 amino acids. Written as DNA, the CDR3 is TGCGCCAGCAGTGAACATCCTTCGAATTCACCCCTCCACTTT. Translated: CASSEHPSNSPLHF.

The CDR3 sequence: CSVDRTGNNEQFF. In nucleotides, the CDR3 is TGCAGCGTAGACAGAACAGGGAACAATGAGCAGTTCTTC. The chain joins TRBV29-1 to TRBJ2-1; tentatively, D is TRBD1 (6 bases). This CDR3 has 13 amino acids. Trimming shortened V by 6 bases and J by 5 bases, and 14 bases separated the two germline ends. Per the germline V gene, CDR1 is SQVTM and CDR2 is ANQGSEA.

The genes are TRBV7-8 and TRBJ1-5; TRBD1 aligns across 10 bases. Germline V gives CDR1 SGHVS, CDR2 FQNEAQ. The CDR3 is made up of 16 amino acids. The V segment lost 3 bases and the J segment 6 bases; nucleotides outside the gene matches: 8. The CDR3 DNA reads TGTGCCAGCAGCTTCTCTGGACAGGGGGGACGTCAGCCCCAGCATTTT. This translates into CASSFSGQGGRQPQHF.

V is TRBV2 and J is TRBJ2-2; 10 bases agree with TRBD2. J lost 0 bases, V lost 5 bases, and 6 bases had no gene match. Germline loops: CDR1 SNHLY, CDR2 FYNNEI. This CDR3 region has 17 residues. CDR3 amino acids: CASSPLAGGTNTGELFF. CDR3 in DNA: TGTGCCAGCAGTCCCTTAGCGGGAGGCACGAACACCGGGGAGCTGTTTTTT.

This sequence joins TRBV28 and TRBJ1-6, with D possibly being TRBD1 (5 bases). Trimming left V 7 bases short and J 6 bases short, with 25 bases between. The CDR3 runs 18 residues. The germline V gene encodes CDR1 MDHEN and CDR2 SYDVKM. CDR3 nucleotide sequence: TGTGCCAGCACCCTCACGGGGGGGACGGGACCGATTAATTCACCCCTCCACTTT. Its translation is CASTLTGGTGPINSPLHF.

V is TRBV6-2 or TRBV6-3 and J is TRBJ1-5; D perhaps matches TRBD1 (5 bases). V was trimmed by 2 bases and J by 5 bases, leaving 13 bases between them. The CDR3 has 15 amino acids. Germline loops: CDR1 MNHEY, CDR2 SVGEGT. CDR3 DNA: TGTGCCAGCAGTTACACACCCGGGACCGATCAGCCCCAGCATTTT. This codes for CASSYTPGTDQPQHF.

The rearrangement uses TRBV7-9 and TRBJ1-5; weak D call: TRBD1 (5 bases). The V and J ends lost 4 bases and 1 base respectively, with 11 bases between them. Germline CDR1 reads SEHNR; CDR2 reads FQNEAQ (reference sequence). This CDR3 contains 15 residues. The CDR3 coding sequence is TGTGCCAGCAGCTATGAGGGGACGAGCAATCAGCCCCAGCATTTT. Translated, it gives CASSYEGTSNQPQHF. The full variable domain, with the rest looked up from reference TRBV7-9 and TRBJ1-5, is DTGVSQNPRHKITKRGQNVTFRCDPISEHNRLYWYRQTLGQGPEFLTYFQNEAQLEKSRLLSDRFSAERPKGSFSTLEIQRTEQGDSAMYLCASSYEGTSNQPQHFGDGTRLSIL.

The chain recombines TRBV4-1 with TRBJ1-4, with unresolved D. This CDR3 contains 16 residues. The germline V gene has CDR1 MGHRA and CDR2 YSYEKL. The germline V and J ends were trimmed by 2 bases and 4 bases, with 14 bases remaining between them. In nucleotides, the CDR3 is TGCGCCAGCAGCCAATCCAACCGGGAGAGTAATGAAAAACTGTTTTTT. Amino acids: CASSQSNRESNEKLFF.